This T cell receptor (beta chain) derives from a study of cytomegalovirus exposure and HLA in healthy donors. Across the study: Within an early data release were approximately 85 million unique TCRs drawn from HLA-typed donors.

Sampled while nominally healthy, donors likely had unrecorded immune exposures. Study-level findings and limits: The authors judged a highly shared variant cluster likely a sequencing artifact. For most subjects, TCR beta sequences were reported to predict HLA-A and HLA-B alleles with accuracy.

J was trimmed by 7 bases and V by 2 bases; bases with no gene match: 9. The CDR3 sequence is 15 residues long. Germline loops: CDR1 ENHRY, CDR2 SYGVKD. With respect to this clone: What it binds is unknown.

In the PCR, 60 Vbeta and 13 Jbeta primers were used. Using immunoSEQ multiplex PCR, the repertoire was profiled, and TCRdb retains in-frame clones only, with some absent. The sample has approximately 140,000 clones, about four fifths seen once. Sequencing was carried out using PBMCs. This chain connects TRBV10-3 to TRBJ1-2, with TRBD1 matching over 8 bases. The sequence was collected from a man aged 25-45 years in good health and CMV-seronegative. The CDR3 nucleotides are TGTGCCATCAGTGAGGCGAAAGACAGGGGTGGTGGCTACACCTTC. Encoded protein: CAISEAKDRGGGYTF.